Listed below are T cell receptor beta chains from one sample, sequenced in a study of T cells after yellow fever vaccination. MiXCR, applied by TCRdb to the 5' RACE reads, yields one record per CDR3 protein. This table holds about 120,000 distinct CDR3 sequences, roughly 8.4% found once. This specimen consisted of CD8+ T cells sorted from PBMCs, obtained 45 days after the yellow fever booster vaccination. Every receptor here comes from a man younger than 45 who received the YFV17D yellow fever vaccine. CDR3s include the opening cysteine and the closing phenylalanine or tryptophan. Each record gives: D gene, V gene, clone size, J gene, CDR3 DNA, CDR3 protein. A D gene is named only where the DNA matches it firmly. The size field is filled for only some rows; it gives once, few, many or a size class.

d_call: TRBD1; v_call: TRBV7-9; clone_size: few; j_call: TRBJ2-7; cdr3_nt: TGTGCCAGCAGCGGGACAGAGGCCGAGCAGTACTTC; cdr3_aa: CASSGTEAEQYF
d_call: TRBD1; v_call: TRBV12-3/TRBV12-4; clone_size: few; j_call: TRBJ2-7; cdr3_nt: TGTGCCAGCAGTTTAGAGGTAGGGGGCCCCTACGAGCAGTACTTC; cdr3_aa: CASSLEVGGPYEQYF
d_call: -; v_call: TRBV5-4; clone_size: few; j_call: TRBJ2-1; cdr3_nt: TGTGCCAGCAGCCCCGAGGCACGCAATGAGCAGTTCTTC; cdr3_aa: CASSPEARNEQFF
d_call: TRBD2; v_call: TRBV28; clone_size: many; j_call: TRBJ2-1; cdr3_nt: TGTGCCAGCAGTGCAAGCGGGAGTTCTGGTGAGCAGTTCTTC; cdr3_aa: CASSASGSSGEQFF
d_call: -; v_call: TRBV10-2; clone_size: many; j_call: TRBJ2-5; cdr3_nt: TGCGCCAGCCAGCATAGCCCGGGAAGGGAGACCCAGTACTTC; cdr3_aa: CASQHSPGRETQYF
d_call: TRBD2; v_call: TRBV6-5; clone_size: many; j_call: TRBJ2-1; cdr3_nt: TGTGCCAGCGCAGCGGGAGTCAATGAGCAGTTCTTC; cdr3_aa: CASAAGVNEQFF
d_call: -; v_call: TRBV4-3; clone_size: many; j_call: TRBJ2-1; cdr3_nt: TGCGCCAGCAGCCAAAGGGACACTAATTACAATGAGCAGTTCTTC; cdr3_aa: CASSQRDTNYNEQFF
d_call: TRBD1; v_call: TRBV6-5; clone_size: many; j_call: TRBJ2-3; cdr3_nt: TGTGCCAGCAGTTTGATGGGACAGGGAGCAGATACGCAGTATTTT; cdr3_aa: CASSLMGQGADTQYF
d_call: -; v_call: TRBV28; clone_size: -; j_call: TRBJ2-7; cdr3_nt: TGTGCCAGCAGTTATATGGCAAATTCCTACGAGCAGTACTTC; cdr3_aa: CASSYMANSYEQYF
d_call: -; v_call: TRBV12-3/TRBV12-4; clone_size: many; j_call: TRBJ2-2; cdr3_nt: TGTGCCAGCAGTTTAGCGCCTGCCAGACGAGGCACCGGGGAGCTGTTTTTT; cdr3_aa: CASSLAPARRGTGELFF
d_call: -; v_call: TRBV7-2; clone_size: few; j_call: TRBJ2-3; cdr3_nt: TGTGCCAGCAGCTTAGGGGGTCGCTACACAGATACGCAGTATTTT; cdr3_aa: CASSLGGRYTDTQYF
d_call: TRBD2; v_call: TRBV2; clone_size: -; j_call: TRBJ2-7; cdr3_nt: TGTGCCAGCAGTGGGGGGGACTATCTCGAGCAGTACTTC; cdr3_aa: CASSGGDYLEQYF
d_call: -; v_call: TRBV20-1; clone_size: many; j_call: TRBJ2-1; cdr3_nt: TGCAGTGCGACTGAGGGTCAATATGAGCAGTTCTTC; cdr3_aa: CSATEGQYEQFF
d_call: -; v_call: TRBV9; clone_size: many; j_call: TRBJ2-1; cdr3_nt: TGTGCCAGCAGCGTAGTGGGGGACCCCAATGAGCAGTTCTTC; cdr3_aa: CASSVVGDPNEQFF
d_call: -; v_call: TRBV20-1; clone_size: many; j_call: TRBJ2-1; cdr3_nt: TGCAGTGCACGGACTCCCAGTTACAATGAGCAGTTCTTC; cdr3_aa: CSARTPSYNEQFF
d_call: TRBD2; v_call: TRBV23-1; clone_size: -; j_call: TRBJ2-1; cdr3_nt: TGCGCCGTCATTTCGGGGGGGGGCCAGCCTTCCTACAATGAGCAGTTCTTC; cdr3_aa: CAVISGGGQPSYNEQFF
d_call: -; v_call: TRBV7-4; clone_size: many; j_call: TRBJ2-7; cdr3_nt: TGTGCCAGCAGCTTCAAGGGACTCTCCTACGAGCAGTACTTC; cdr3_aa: CASSFKGLSYEQYF
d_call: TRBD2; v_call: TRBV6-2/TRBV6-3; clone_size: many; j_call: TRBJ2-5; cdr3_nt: TGTGCCAGCAGCCATCTAGCGGATGAAGAGACCCAGTACTTC; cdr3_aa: CASSHLADEETQYF
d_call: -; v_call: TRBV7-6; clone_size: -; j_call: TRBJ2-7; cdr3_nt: TGTGCCAGCAGCTGGTCGGTGGGGGGTGACTACGAGCAGTACTTC; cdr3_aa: CASSWSVGGDYEQYF
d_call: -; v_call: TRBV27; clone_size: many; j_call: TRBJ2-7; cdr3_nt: TGTGCCAGCAGTTCCCGAGCCGGCCACATCGAGCAGTACTTC; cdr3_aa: CASSSRAGHIEQYF
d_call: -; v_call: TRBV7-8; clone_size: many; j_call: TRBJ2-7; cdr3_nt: TGTGCCAGCAGCCCGGAGTGGTCCTACGAGCAGTACTTC; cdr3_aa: CASSPEWSYEQYF
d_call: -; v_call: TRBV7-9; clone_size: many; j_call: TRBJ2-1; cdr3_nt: TGTGCCAGCAGCCCCGTCGGGGATGCCTACAATGAGCAGTTCTTC; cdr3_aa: CASSPVGDAYNEQFF
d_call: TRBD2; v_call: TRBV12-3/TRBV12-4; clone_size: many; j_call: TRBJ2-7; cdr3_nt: TGTGCCAGCAGCGCCTCGGTGGGTAGCGGGAGGGACCTAGGCGAGCAGTACTTC; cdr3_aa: CASSASVGSGRDLGEQYF
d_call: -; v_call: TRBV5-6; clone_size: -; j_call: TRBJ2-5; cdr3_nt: TGTGCCAGCAGCTGGAGGGACACTCAAGAGACCCAGTACTTC; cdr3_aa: CASSWRDTQETQYF
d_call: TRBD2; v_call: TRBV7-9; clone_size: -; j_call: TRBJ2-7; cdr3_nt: TGTGCCAGCAGCTCACTTGGACTAGCGGGAGGCTACGAGCAGTACTTC; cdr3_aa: CASSSLGLAGGYEQYF
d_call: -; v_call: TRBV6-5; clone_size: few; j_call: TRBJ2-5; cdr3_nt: TGTGCCAGCAGTTACTCGATGGGGAACCAAGAGACCCAGTACTTC; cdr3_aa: CASSYSMGNQETQYF
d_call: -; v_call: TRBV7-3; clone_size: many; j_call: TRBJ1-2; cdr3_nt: TGTGCCAGCAGCCCCGGGTTGTCTTATGGCTACACCTTC; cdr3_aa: CASSPGLSYGYTF
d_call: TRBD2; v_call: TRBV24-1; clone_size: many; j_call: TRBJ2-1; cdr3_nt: TGTGCCACCAGTGTGAGTAGCGGGATGGCTGAGCAGTTCTTC; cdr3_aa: CATSVSSGMAEQFF
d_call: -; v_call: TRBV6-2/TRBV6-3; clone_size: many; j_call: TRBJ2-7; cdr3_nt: TGTGCCAGCAGCTATGACAACAGTCCCTACGAGCAGTACTTC; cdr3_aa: CASSYDNSPYEQYF
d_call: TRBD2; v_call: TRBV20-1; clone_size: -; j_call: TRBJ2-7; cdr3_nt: TGCAGTGCGAGGCCGACTAGCGGGCGATATACCTCCTACGAGCAGTACTTC; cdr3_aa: CSARPTSGRYTSYEQYF
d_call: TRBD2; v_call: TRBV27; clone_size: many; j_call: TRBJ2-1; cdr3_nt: TGTGCCAGCAGTCTGCTCCCGGGACTAGCGGGACACAATGAGCAGTTCTTC; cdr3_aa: CASSLLPGLAGHNEQFF
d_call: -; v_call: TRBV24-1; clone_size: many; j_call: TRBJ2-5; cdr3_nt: TGTGCCACTGGTAGTTTGGGGGAAGAGACCCAGTACTTC; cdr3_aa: CATGSLGEETQYF
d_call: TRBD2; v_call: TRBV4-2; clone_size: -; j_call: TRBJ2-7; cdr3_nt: TGTGCCAGCAGCCAGATTGGGACTAGCGGGATACAGTCCTTC; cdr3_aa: CASSQIGTSGIQSF
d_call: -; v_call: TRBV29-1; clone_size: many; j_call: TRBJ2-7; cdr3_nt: TGCAGCGTTGAAGGGCGGGAACCCTACGAGCAGTACTTC; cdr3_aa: CSVEGREPYEQYF
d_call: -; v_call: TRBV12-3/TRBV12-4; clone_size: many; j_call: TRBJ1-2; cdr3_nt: TGTGCCAGCAGTCGAACAGGAAACCTAAACTATGGCTACACCTTC; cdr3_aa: CASSRTGNLNYGYTF
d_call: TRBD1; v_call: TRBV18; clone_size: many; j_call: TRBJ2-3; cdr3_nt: TGTGCCAGCTCACCAACCCGGGACAGATCCTCGGATACGCAGTATTTT; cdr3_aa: CASSPTRDRSSDTQYF
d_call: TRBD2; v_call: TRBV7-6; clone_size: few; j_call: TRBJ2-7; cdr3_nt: TGTGCCAGCAGCCAAGCGGGAGCGACCTACGAGCAGTACTTC; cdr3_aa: CASSQAGATYEQYF
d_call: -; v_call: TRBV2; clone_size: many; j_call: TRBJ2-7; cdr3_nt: TGTGCCAGCAGCGTACCGGGAAGCTCCTACGAGCAGTACTTC; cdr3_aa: CASSVPGSSYEQYF
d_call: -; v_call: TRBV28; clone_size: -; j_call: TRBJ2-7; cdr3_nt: TGTGCCAGCGGGGACGGATTCACCTACGAGCAGTACTTC; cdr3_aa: CASGDGFTYEQYF
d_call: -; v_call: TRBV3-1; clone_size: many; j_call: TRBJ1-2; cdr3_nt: TGTGCCAGCAGCCCCCTGAGCGGAGACTATGGCTACACCTTC; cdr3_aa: CASSPLSGDYGYTF
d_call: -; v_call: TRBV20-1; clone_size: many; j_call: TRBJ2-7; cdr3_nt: TGCAGTGCTAGACCCGGGGGACACTACGAGCAGTACTTC; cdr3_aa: CSARPGGHYEQYF
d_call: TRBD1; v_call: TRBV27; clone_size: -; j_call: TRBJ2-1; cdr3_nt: TGTGCCAGCAGTACACACCAGGGGGCTGTTTTCAATGAGCAGTTCTTC; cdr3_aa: CASSTHQGAVFNEQFF
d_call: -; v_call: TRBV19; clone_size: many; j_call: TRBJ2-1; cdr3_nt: TGTGCCAGTTCTCGGGACTCAGACTCCTACAATGAGCAGTTCTTC; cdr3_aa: CASSRDSDSYNEQFF
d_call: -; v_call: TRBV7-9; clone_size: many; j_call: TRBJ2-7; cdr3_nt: TGTGCCAGCAGCTTAGCGCCAGGAAGCTCCTACGAGCAGTACTTC; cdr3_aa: CASSLAPGSSYEQYF
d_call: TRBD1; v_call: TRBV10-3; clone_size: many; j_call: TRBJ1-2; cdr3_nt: TGTGCCATCAGTGCGTCCGGGACAGGGGGCGTTGGCTACACCTTC; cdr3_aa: CAISASGTGGVGYTF
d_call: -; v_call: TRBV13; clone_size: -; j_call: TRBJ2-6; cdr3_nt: TGTGCCAGCAGTCCGGGACAATTCTCTGGGGCCAACGTCCTGACTTTC; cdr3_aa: CASSPGQFSGANVLTF